The clone carrying this TCR beta chain was observed a handful of times. Time point in this sample: pretreatment peripheral blood. Clones were read by immunoSEQ multiplex PCR, and TCRdb kept only the in-frame ones, dropping some. The sample has more than 40,000 clones; more than 75% are singletons. This entry comes from a study of PD-L1 blockade in urothelial cancer. Background on the study: The authors examined blood 3 weeks (second dose) and 6 weeks after treatment start. Median blood clonality was around 0.086, with around 77,000 unique TCRs.

The sequencing used PBMCs, collected around atezolizumab (anti-PD-L1) treatment. This clonotype was obtained from a man in his forties or fifties with urothelial cancer.

The CDR3 here is CASSESRNSPLHF. In DNA, the CDR3 is TGTGCCAGCAGTGAATCGAGGAATTCACCCCTCCACTTT. V gene TRBV2 combines with J gene TRBJ1-6; D unclear. Germline-derived CDR1 and CDR2 are SNHLY and FYNNEI. V lost 2 bases and J lost 7, with 6 bases in between. The CDR3 is made up of 13 amino acids. Full variable domain (outside the CDR3, taken from reference TRBV2 and TRBJ1-6): EPEVTQTPSHQVTQMGQEVILRCVPISNHLYFYWYRQILGQKVEFLVSFYNNEISEKSEIFDDQFSVERPDGSNFTLKIRSTKLEDSAMYFCASSESRNSPLHFGNGTRLTVT.